The 20 T cell receptor beta chains reported below all come from one sample, sequenced in a study of neoadjuvant nivolumab and ipilimumab in lung cancer. Some clones are missing from TCRdb's copy, which holds only in-frame ones; the method was immunoSEQ multiplex PCR. The sample comprises approximately 26,000 clones, 65% to 85% of which are singletons, and 6% to 7% rests with the top ten. Sequences were derived from peripheral blood, sampled before neoadjuvant nivolumab, alone or with ipilimumab. These receptors came from an adult with non-small cell lung cancer.

This rearrangement joins TRBV10-3 to TRBJ1-4; D not certain. Trimming cost V 2 bases and J 0 bases, with 10 bases left between them. Germline CDR1 reads ENHRY; CDR2 reads SYGVKD. The CDR3 consists of 16 residues. The CDR3, as DNA: TGTGCCATCAGTGAGGACGGGTCAGCAACTAATGAAAAACTGTTTTTT. It translates to CAISEDGSATNEKLFF.

The CDR3 protein is CASSEASQGLGYTF. CDR3 sequence (DNA): TGTGCCAGCAGTGAAGCGTCCCAGGGGTTGGGCTACACCTTC. J is TRBJ1-2 and V is TRBV6-1, with D possibly being TRBD1 (6 bases). Per germline, CDR1 MNHNS and CDR2 SASEGT. This CDR3 comprises 14 residues. Trimming removed 0 bases from V and 8 bases from J, with 13 bases in between.

In nucleotides, the CDR3 is TGTGCCAGCAGTACGATACCGAGAGGCCTCCAGCATTTT. It encodes CASSTIPRGLQHF. This sequence joins TRBV27 and TRBJ1-5; D is unresolved. Germline V gene lookup returns CDR1 MNHEY and CDR2 SMNVEV (reference sequence). The CDR3 is 13 residues long. With 5 bases removed from V and 12 bases from J, the gap between germline ends came to 17 bases.

This chain links TRBV10-3 with TRBJ2-3; 10 positions agree with TRBD2. The V gene end was trimmed by 2 bases and the J gene end by 3 bases; junction bases not matched to a gene: 8. CDR3 length: 17 amino acids. Germline CDR1 and CDR2: ENHRY and SYGVKD. The CDR3 DNA reads as TGTGCCATCAGTGAGGGGGGTAGCGGGGGGAGGACAGATACGCAGTATTTT. This sequence encodes CAISEGGSGGRTDTQYF.

V and J are TRBV2 and TRBJ2-7; D may be TRBD2 (5 bases). The germline CDR1 and CDR2 sequences are SNHLY and FYNNEI. The CDR3 totals 15 residues. Trimming left V 7 bases short and J 2 bases short, with 18 bases between. The CDR3 DNA follows: TGTGCCAGCATCCAAGGGAGATGGTTAGCCTACGAGCAGTACTTC. Its protein product is CASIQGRWLAYEQYF.

The rearrangement links TRBV28 to TRBJ2-2, with D possibly called TRBD1 or TRBD2 (5 bases each). The CDR3 is made up of 14 amino acids. Per the germline V gene, CDR1 is MDHEN and CDR2 is SYDVKM. V dropped 1 base and J dropped 5 bases, with 8 bases sitting between them. This CDR3 reads CASSLSGGTGELFF. For the CDR3, the DNA is TGTGCCAGCAGTTTATCTGGGGGAACCGGGGAGCTGTTTTTT.

The chain links TRBV7-9 to TRBJ1-1; 7 bases line up with TRBD1. The V gene's germline CDR1 is SEHNR and CDR2 FQNEAQ (reference sequence). V shed 3 bases, J shed 1 base, and the junction held 8 bases outside the gene matches. This CDR3 spans 16 amino acids. The CDR3 reads CASSLAFGTENTEAFF. Here the CDR3 DNA reads TGTGCCAGCAGCTTGGCATTCGGGACAGAGAACACTGAAGCTTTCTTT.

The chain joins TRBV5-6 to TRBJ2-1, with 11 bases lining up with TRBD2. Germline loops: CDR1 SGHDT, CDR2 YYEEEE. This CDR3 spans 18 amino acids. With V trimmed by 5 bases and J by 0 bases, 10 bases remained unmatched. The CDR3 sequence: CASRRGTSGPSSYNEQFF. The CDR3 DNA follows: TGTGCCAGCAGGCGAGGGACTAGCGGACCTAGCTCCTACAATGAGCAGTTCTTC.

The gene calls are TRBV2 and TRBJ1-6; the D gene is possibly TRBD1 (5 bases). V dropped 7 bases and J dropped 7 bases, with 11 bases sitting between them. The CDR3 contains 13 residues. Germline-derived CDR1 and CDR2 are SNHLY and FYNNEI. The CDR3 is CASTEWGNSPLHF. The CDR3 region has the DNA TGTGCCAGCACCGAATGGGGGAATTCACCCCTCCACTTT.

The rearrangement joins TRBV5-5 to TRBJ2-3; D perhaps matches TRBD2 (5 bases). Germline V gene data show CDR1 as SGHKS and CDR2 as YYEKEE (reference sequence). Between the trimmed V and J ends, which lost 0 bases and 5 bases, there was a span of 16 bases. This CDR3 contains 16 residues. CDR3 loop: CASSLEARRMVDTQYF. CDR3 bases: TGTGCCAGCAGCTTGGAGGCCCGGAGGATGGTAGATACGCAGTATTTT.

This chain connects TRBV18 to TRBJ1-1; D remains unclear. This CDR3 contains 13 residues. Germline V gene lookup returns CDR1 KGHSH and CDR2 LQKENI. With 3 bases removed from V and 4 bases from J, the gap between germline ends came to 9 bases. For the CDR3, the DNA is TGTGCCAGCTCACCCCCCGCCGGCACTGAAGCTTTCTTT. Translated: CASSPPAGTEAFF.

The CDR3 region is CASSPHIAYEQYF. The DNA of the CDR3 is TGTGCCAGCAGCCCTCACATCGCCTACGAGCAGTACTTC. The V and J genes are TRBV11-2 and TRBJ2-7; D remains ambiguous. Germline CDR1 is SGHAT and CDR2 is FQNNGV. The CDR3 runs 13 residues. Trimming left V 5 bases short and J 2 bases short, with 10 bases between.

The DNA for the CDR3 is TGCGCCAGCAGCCCCGGACAGGGGGCCGTGAACACTGAAGCTTTCTTT. It encodes CASSPGQGAVNTEAFF. V usage is TRBV4-1 and J usage is TRBJ1-1, with 11 bases aligning to TRBD1. CDR1 is MGHRA and CDR2 is YSYEKL in the germline V gene. V gave up 4 bases and J gave up 0 bases; unmatched junction bases: 4. This CDR3 has 16 amino acids.

J is TRBJ1-5 and V is TRBV28; D possibly corresponds to TRBD1 (5 bases). The CDR3 is 13 residues long. Trimming took off 5 bases at V and 5 bases at J, with 10 bases between the two ends. Looked up from germline, CDR1 is MDHEN and CDR2 is SYDVKM. This CDR3 reads CASSPGTYQPQHF. CDR3 sequence (DNA): TGTGCCAGCAGTCCCGGGACCTATCAGCCCCAGCATTTT.

This chain links TRBV6-4 with TRBJ2-3; tentatively, D is TRBD2 (5 bases). The CDR3 contains 13 residues. CDR1 is MRHNA, CDR2 SNTAGT, per germline. Trimming took off 4 bases at V and 3 bases at J, with 8 bases between the two ends. CDR3 sequence (DNA): TGTGCCAGCAGTGTTGGAGGTACAGATACGCAGTATTTT. Residues: CASSVGGTDTQYF.

This chain joins TRBV7-2 and TRBJ2-3, with a possible D match to TRBD2 (6 bases). There are 15 residues in the CDR3. Germline V gene data show CDR1 as SGHTA and CDR2 as FQGNSA. Trimming took off 0 bases at V and 1 base at J, with 8 bases between the two ends. For the CDR3, the DNA is TGTGCCAGCAGCTTAGCGCGGAGGGGCACAGATACGCAGTATTTT. This codes for CASSLARRGTDTQYF.

This chain connects TRBV7-6 to TRBJ1-1; D call uncertain. Deletions cut 1 base from V and 2 bases from J, with 11 bases between. Germline V gene data show CDR1 as SGHVS and CDR2 as FNYEAQ. The CDR3 length is 15 residues. CDR3 sequence: CASSLGVGFNTEAFF. CDR3 in DNA: TGTGCCAGCAGCTTAGGGGTGGGTTTTAACACTGAAGCTTTCTTT.

The sample holds a few counts of this clone. The chain couples TRBV10-3 to TRBJ1-5; TRBD1 is a possible D gene (5 bases). V shed 0 bases and J shed 4 bases, with 10 bases lying between them. CDR1 is ENHRY, CDR2 SYGVKD, per germline. This CDR3 has 15 residues. CDR3 in amino acids: CAISESRDGNQPQHF. The CDR3 DNA reads as TGTGCCATCAGTGAGTCGAGGGACGGGAATCAGCCCCAGCATTTT.

This clone occurred a few times. The chain joins TRBV5-5 to TRBJ2-2, with D possibly being TRBD2 (6 bases). Looked up from germline, CDR1 is SGHKS and CDR2 is YYEKEE (reference sequence). The CDR3 runs 15 residues. The V end was cut by 0 bases, the J end by 4 bases, with 10 bases between. This chain's CDR3 is CASSLEGGTTGELFF. The CDR3 DNA reads as TGTGCCAGCAGCTTGGAAGGAGGGACCACCGGGGAGCTGTTTTTT.

This chain connects TRBV27 to TRBJ1-3, with unresolved D. V lost 6 bases, J lost 3 bases, and 18 bases lay in between. Germline V CDR1 and CDR2: MNHEY, SMNVEV (reference sequence). The CDR3 runs to 16 residues. The CDR3 nucleotides are TGTGCCAGCAGGCGCGCGGGTGGAAGTCTTGGAAACACCATATATTTT. Translating it yields CASRRAGGSLGNTIYF.